This T cell receptor beta chain appears in the sequencing data of a study of blood T cell repertoires in COVID-19. This table comes from immunoSEQ multiplex PCR, and its TCRdb copy is limited to in-frame clones, with some not included. Of tens of thousands of clones listed, approximately 80% are singletons. Germline CDR1 and CDR2: LGHDT and YNNKEL (reference sequence). This CDR3 contains 17 residues. V was shortened by 4 bases and J by 1 base, with 19 bases between the two germline ends. Material: peripheral blood. The chain is built from TRBV3-1 (or the pseudogene TRBV3-2) and TRBJ2-5, with D tentatively TRBD1 (5 bases). This TCR came from a human donor in a cohort sampled during active or convalescent COVID-19. The CDR3 DNA reads TGTGCCAGCAGCCGAATGACAGCCCGTTTAACCCAAGAGACCCAGTACTTC. Translation gives CASSRMTARLTQETQYF.